This TCR beta chain was sequenced for a study of T cell responses to AZD1222 COVID-19 vaccine. The study, taken as a whole, reports: The sample set comprised mostly white British donors with more females, and clonal diversity was possibly underestimated. At baseline, seropositivity was found in only 6 or 7 AZD1222 recipients. Two doses of AZD1222 preceded a rise in Spike-specific TCR breadth and depth. Spike as a whole was targeted by vaccine-associated CD4 TCRs, dominant at 160-218 and 743-854.

A remark on this clone: Its antigen remains unidentified.

TCRdb's table, derived via immunoSEQ multiplex PCR, lists solely in-frame clones and lacks some. Here the sample spans approximately 150,000 clones, more than 85% being singletons. The CDR3 loop spans 13 amino acids. Germline V gene sequence: CDR1 SGDLS, CDR2 YYNGEE. V was trimmed by 4 bases and J by 0 bases, leaving 8 bases between them. This material consisted of peripheral blood, taken on day 0 of AZD1222 vaccination. The TCR sequence derives from an adult in good health. The chain has TRBV9 and TRBJ2-7; weak D call: TRBD1 (6 bases). The chain's CDR3 is CASSQDSSYEQYF. The CDR3 DNA sequence: TGTGCCAGCAGCCAGGACAGCTCCTACGAGCAGTACTTC.